This T cell receptor beta chain was captured in a study of shared clonotypes between healthy human individuals. Terminally differentiated effector memory CD45RA+ cells were excluded from the naive CD8 cells, which were CD45RO-negative and positively selected for CCR7. The method was immunoSEQ multiplex PCR; TCRdb's version includes in-frame clones alone and lacks a portion of them. The sample contains around 600,000 clones, nearly 98% of which appear only once. The V gene lost 2 bases and the J gene lost 5 bases, with 7 bases spanning the gap. The CDR3 loop spans 12 amino acids. Germline assignment: CDR1 SGHAT and CDR2 FQNNGV.

The chain couples TRBV11-2 to TRBJ2-7; no clear D gene. The TCR originated in a young man in good health. The sample consisted of naive CD8+ T cells sorted from blood. DNA for the CDR3: TGTGCCAGCAGCTTATTAGCCAACGAGCAGTACTTC. Translation gives CASSLLANEQYF.